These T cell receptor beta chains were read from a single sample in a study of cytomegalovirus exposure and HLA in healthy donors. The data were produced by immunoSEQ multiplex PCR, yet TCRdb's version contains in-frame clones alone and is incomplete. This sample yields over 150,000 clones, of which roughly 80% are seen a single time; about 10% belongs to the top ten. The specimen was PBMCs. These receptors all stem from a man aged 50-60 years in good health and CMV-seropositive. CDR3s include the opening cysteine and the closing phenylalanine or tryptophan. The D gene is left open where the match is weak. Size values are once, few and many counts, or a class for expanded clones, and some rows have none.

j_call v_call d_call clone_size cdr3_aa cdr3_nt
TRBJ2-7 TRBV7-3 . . CASSLNRADEQYF TGTGCCAGCAGCTTAAACAGAGCTGACGAGCAGTACTTC
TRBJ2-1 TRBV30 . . CAWSVLTGGSYNEQFF TGTGCCTGGAGTGTCCTCACCGGGGGCTCCTACAATGAGCAGTTCTTC
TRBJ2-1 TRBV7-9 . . CASSLGVGAENEQFF TGTGCCAGCAGCTTAGGGGTGGGGGCAGAGAATGAGCAGTTCTTC
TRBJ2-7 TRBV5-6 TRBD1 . CASSWTGGEYEQYF TGTGCCAGCAGCTGGACAGGGGGCGAATACGAGCAGTACTTC
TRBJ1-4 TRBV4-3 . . CASSQERGYEKLFF TGCGCCAGCAGCCAAGAGAGGGGGTACGAAAAACTGTTTTTT
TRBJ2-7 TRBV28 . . CASSRVEKYF TGTGCCAGCAGCCGTGTGGAGAAGTACTTC
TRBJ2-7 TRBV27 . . CASSPELRVFYEQYF TGTGCCAGCAGCCCCGAGTTACGGGTGTTCTACGAGCAGTACTTC
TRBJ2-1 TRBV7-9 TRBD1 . CAGRQGPLRGSQFF TGTGCCGGAAGACAGGGACCATTGAGAGGCTCCCAGTTCTTC
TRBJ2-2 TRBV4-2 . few CASSQSVLGYGELFF TGTGCCAGCAGCCAATCGGTTCTCGGGTACGGGGAGCTGTTTTTT
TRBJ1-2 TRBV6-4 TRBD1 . CASSGSGQGFGGYTF TGTGCCAGCAGTGGCTCAGGACAGGGTTTCGGTGGCTACACCTTC
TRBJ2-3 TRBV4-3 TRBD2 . CASSTLASGSSADTQYF TGCGCCAGCAGCACGCTCGCTAGCGGGAGTAGCGCAGATACGCAGTATTTT
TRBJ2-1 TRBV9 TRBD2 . CASSVPTSGRGDEQFF TGTGCCAGCAGCGTCCCGACTAGCGGGAGGGGGGATGAGCAGTTCTTC
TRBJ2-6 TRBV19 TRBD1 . CASSTQGAGANVLTF TGTGCCAGTAGTACCCAGGGGGCTGGGGCCAACGTCCTGACTTTC
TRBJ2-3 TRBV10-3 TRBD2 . CAISARGSGETVDTQYF TGTGCCATCAGTGCCCGGGGTAGCGGGGAGACGGTAGATACGCAGTATTTT
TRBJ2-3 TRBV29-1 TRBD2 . CSVGRGLDLPGTDTQYF TGCAGCGTTGGGAGGGGACTAGACCTCCCGGGCACAGATACGCAGTATTTT
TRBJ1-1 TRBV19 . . CASSFSGQTGTEAFF TGTGCCAGTAGTTTTTCGGGACAAACGGGCACTGAAGCTTTCTTT
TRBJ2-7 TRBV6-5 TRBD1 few CASSYGQGRYEQYF TGTGCCAGCAGTTACGGACAGGGCAGGTACGAGCAGTACTTC
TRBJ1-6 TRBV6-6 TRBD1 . CASRYEDRGNSPLHF TGTGCCAGCAGGTACGAAGACAGGGGAAATTCACCCCTCCACTTT
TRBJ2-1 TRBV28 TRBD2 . CASTSNWGVAGQSSYNEQFF TGTGCCAGCACCTCAAACTGGGGGGTAGCGGGGCAAAGCTCCTACAATGAGCAGTTCTTC
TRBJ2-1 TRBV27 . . CASSLRGLYNEQFF TGTGCCAGCAGTTTGCGAGGCCTCTACAATGAGCAGTTCTTC
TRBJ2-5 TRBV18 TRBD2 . CASSPYVLAGKRETQYF TGTGCCAGCTCACCTTATGTCCTAGCGGGGAAGCGGGAGACCCAGTACTTC
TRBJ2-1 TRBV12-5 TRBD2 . CASGGGTSAYNEQFF TGTGCTAGTGGTGGTGGGACTAGCGCCTACAATGAGCAGTTCTTC
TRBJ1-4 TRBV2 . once CASRRGGEKLFF TGTGCCAGCCGCCGGGGAGGGGAAAAACTGTTTTTT
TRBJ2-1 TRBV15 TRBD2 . CATSRELAAYNEQFF TGTGCCACCAGCAGAGAACTAGCGGCCTACAATGAGCAGTTCTTC
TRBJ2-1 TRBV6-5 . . CASRPGLLLDNEQFF TGTGCCAGCAGGCCGGGACTCCTCCTTGACAATGAGCAGTTCTTC
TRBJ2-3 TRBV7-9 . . CASSLGQGLDTQYF TGTGCCAGCAGCTTGGGCCAGGGCCTAGATACGCAGTATTTT
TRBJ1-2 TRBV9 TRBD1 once CASSSQGAAVYGYTF TGTGCCAGCAGCTCACAGGGGGCGGCGGTCTATGGCTACACCTTC
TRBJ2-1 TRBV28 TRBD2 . CASTNPGGAIKSSYNEQFF TGTGCCAGCACCAACCCCGGGGGGGCAATAAAGAGCTCCTACAATGAGCAGTTCTTC
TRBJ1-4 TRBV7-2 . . CASSLGGGDDEKLFF TGTGCCAGCAGCTTGGGCGGGGGCGATGATGAAAAACTGTTTTTT
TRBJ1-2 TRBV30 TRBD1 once CAWSMTGGDRGYTF TGTGCCTGGAGCATGACAGGGGGCGACCGAGGCTACACCTTC
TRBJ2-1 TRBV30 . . CAWNGQNYNEQFF TGTGCCTGGAACGGACAGAATTACAATGAGCAGTTCTTC
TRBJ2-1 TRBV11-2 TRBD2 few CASSPGTSGANEQFF TGTGCCAGCAGCCCCGGGACTAGCGGGGCCAATGAGCAGTTCTTC
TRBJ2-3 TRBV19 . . CASSPMPGDTQYF TGTGCCAGTAGCCCCATGCCCGGGGATACGCAGTATTTT
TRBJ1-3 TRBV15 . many CATSRDPGISGNTIYF TGTGCCACCAGCAGAGACCCCGGGATTTCTGGAAACACCATATATTTT
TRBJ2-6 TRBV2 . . CASSDLHKGPSGANGLTF TGTGCCAGCAGTGATTTACACAAAGGTCCCTCTGGGGCCAACGGCCTGACTTTC
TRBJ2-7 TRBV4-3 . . CASSQVRAGSYEQYF TGCGCCAGCAGCCAAGTCAGGGCAGGGTCCTACGAGCAGTACTTC
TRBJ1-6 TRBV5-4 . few CASSLSGPGGVNSPLHF TGTGCCAGCAGCTTGTCGGGTCCGGGGGGGGTAAATTCACCCCTCCACTTT
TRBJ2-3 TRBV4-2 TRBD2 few CASSQIIAGDADTQYF TGTGCCAGCAGCCAAATTATAGCGGGTGACGCAGATACGCAGTATTTT
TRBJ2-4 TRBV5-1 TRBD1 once CASSTRTGSGIQYF TGCGCCAGCAGCACTCGGACAGGGTCGGGCATTCAGTACTTC
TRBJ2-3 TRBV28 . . CASSFGLSTDTQYF TGTGCCAGCAGTTTCGGTCTTAGCACAGATACGCAGTATTTT
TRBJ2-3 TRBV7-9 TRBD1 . CASSLGVTGGTDTQYF TGTGCCAGCAGCTTAGGGGTGACAGGGGGCACAGATACGCAGTATTTT
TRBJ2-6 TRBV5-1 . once CASSLGNYAGANGLTF TGCGCCAGCAGCTTGGGAAATTACGCTGGGGCCAACGGCCTGACTTTC
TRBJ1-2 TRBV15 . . CATSRDYAPSFNYGYTF TGTGCCACCAGCAGAGATTACGCTCCGAGTTTTAACTATGGCTACACCTTC
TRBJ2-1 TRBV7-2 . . CASSSQGNNEQFF TGTGCCAGCAGCTCCCAGGGGAACAATGAGCAGTTCTTC
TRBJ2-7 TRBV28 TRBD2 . CASSLDGAGAEYF TGTGCCAGCAGTTTAGATGGAGCGGGGGCGGAGTACTTC
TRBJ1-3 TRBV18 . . CASSYDRNSGNTIYF TGTGCCAGCTCTTACGACAGGAACTCTGGAAACACCATATATTTT
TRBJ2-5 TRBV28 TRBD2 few CASSFGGDQQYF TGTGCCAGCAGTTTTGGGGGGGATCAGCAGTACTTC
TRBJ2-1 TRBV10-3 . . CAISGGTEQFF TGTGCCATCAGTGGGGGGACAGAGCAGTTCTTC
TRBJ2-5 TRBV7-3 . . CASSRTGSEETQYF TGTGCCAGCAGCAGAACAGGGTCGGAAGAGACCCAGTACTTC
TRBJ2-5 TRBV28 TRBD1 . CASSALGQGAGETQYF TGTGCCAGCAGTGCGCTGGGACAGGGGGCTGGAGAGACCCAGTACTTC
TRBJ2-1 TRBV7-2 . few CASSQRSGDEQFF TGTGCCAGCAGCCAACGTTCGGGGGATGAGCAGTTCTTC
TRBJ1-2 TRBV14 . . CASSQDTGFYGYTF TGTGCCAGCAGCCAAGACACAGGATTCTATGGCTACACCTTC
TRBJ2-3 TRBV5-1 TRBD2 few CASSLETSGRHTQYF TGCGCCAGCAGCTTGGAAACTAGCGGGAGGCATACGCAGTATTTT